The clone carrying this TCR beta chain was seen only a few times. Its antigen is as yet unknown. This specimen comes from a study of T cell responses to AZD1222 COVID-19 vaccine. Overall study results and limits: Spike-specific TCR repertoires showed rising breadth and depth after two AZD1222 doses. Across spike, vaccine-associated CD4 TCRs were found, dominant at 160-218 and 743-854. Unmutated variant regions are reportedly the target of nearly half of TCRs that are spike-specific.

The data were produced by immunoSEQ multiplex PCR, yet TCRdb's version contains in-frame clones alone and is incomplete. The sample gives 50,000 to 70,000 clones, more than 70% of which show up once; approximately 19% is in the top ten. This clonotype originated in an adult in good health. The material sequenced was peripheral blood, taken on day 0 of MenACWY control vaccination.

CDR3: CASSQDLGGLDTEAFF. CDR3 sequence (DNA): TGCGCCAGCAGCCAAGATTTGGGGGGTTTGGACACTGAAGCTTTCTTT. This chain uses TRBV4-1 with TRBJ1-1; tentative D call: TRBD1 (5 bases). This CDR3 has 16 amino acids. In germline, CDR1 is MGHRA, CDR2 YSYEKL. V lost 0 bases to trimming and J lost 3 bases, with 14 bases between them.